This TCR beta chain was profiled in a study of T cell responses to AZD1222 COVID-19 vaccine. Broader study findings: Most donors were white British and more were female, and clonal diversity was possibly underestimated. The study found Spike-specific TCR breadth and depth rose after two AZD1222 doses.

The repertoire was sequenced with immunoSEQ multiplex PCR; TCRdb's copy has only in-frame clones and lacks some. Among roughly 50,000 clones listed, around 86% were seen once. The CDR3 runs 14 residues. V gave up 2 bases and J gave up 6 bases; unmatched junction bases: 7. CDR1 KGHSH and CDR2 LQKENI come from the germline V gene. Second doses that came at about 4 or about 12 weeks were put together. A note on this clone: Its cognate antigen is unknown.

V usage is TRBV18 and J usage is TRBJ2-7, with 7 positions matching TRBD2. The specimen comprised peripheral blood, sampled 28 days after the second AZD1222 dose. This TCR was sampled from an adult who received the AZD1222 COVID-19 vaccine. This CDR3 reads CASSPKPGGTEQYF. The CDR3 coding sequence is TGTGCCAGCTCACCAAAACCGGGAGGTACCGAGCAGTACTTC.